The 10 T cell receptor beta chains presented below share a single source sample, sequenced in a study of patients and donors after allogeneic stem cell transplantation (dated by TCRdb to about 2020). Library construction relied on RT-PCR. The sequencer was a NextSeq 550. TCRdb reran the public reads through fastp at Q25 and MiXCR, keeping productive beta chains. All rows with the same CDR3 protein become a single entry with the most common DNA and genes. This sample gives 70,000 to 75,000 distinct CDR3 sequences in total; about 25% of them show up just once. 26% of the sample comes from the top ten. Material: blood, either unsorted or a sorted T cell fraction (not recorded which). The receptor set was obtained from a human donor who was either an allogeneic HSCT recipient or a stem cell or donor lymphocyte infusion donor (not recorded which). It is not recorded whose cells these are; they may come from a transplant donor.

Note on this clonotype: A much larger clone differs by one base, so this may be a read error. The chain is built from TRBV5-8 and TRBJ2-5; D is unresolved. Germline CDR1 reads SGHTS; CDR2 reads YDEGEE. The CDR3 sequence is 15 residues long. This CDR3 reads CASNLPNLGQENQYF. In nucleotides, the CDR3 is TGTGCCAGCAACCTGCCCAATTTAGGCCAAGAGAACCAGTACTTC.

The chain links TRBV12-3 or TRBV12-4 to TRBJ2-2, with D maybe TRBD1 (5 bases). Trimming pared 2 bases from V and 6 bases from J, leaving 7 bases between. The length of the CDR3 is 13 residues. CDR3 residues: CASSLQGPGELFF. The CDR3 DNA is TGTGCCAGCAGTTTACAGGGCCCCGGGGAGCTGTTTTTT.

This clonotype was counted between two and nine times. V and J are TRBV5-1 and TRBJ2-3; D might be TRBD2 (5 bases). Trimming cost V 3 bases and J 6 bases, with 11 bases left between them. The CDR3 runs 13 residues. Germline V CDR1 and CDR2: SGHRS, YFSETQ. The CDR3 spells CASSSGNSDTQYF. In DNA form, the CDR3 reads TGCGCCAGCAGCTCGGGGAATAGTGATACGCAGTATTTT.

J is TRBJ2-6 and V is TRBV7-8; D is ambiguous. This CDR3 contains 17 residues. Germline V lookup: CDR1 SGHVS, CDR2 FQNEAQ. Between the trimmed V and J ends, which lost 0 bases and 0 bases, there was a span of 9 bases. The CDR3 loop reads CASSLAGRDSGANVLTF. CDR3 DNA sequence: TGTGCCAGCAGCTTAGCGGGTCGAGACTCTGGGGCCAACGTCCTGACTTTC.

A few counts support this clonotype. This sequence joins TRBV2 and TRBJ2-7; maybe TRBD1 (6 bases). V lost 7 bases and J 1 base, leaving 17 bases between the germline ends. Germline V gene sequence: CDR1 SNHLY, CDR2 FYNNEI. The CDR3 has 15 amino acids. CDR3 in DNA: TGTGCCAGCATTACTCAGGGGTGGATATCCTACGAGCAGTACTTC. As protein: CASITQGWISYEQYF.

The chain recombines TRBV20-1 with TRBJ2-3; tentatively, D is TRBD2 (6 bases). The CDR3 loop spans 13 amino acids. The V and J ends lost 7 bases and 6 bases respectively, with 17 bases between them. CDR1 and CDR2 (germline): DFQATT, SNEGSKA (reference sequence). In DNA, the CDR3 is TGCAGTGATCTCTTGCTCCGGGGGGATACGCAGTATTTT. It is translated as CSDLLLRGDTQYF.

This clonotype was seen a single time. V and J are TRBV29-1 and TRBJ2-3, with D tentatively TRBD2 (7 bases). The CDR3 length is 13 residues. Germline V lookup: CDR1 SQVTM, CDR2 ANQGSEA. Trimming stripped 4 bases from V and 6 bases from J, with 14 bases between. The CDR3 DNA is TGCAGCGTTGTGGGGGGGCCAGTGGATACGCAGTATTTT. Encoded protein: CSVVGGPVDTQYF.

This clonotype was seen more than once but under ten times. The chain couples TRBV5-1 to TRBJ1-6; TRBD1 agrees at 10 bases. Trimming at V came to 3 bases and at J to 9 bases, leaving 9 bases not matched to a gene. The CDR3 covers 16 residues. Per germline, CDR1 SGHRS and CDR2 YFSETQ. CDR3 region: CASSSGQGMKGSPLHF. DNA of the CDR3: TGCGCCAGCAGCTCGGGACAGGGGATGAAGGGTTCACCCCTCCACTTT.

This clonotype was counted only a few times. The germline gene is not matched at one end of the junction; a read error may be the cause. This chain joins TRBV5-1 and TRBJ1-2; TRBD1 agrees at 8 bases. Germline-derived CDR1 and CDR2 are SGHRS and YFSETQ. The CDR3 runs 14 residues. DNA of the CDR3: TGCGCCAGCAGCCCCCGGGACAGGTCCAACCTCCCCGACTTC. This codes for CASSPRDRSNLPDF.

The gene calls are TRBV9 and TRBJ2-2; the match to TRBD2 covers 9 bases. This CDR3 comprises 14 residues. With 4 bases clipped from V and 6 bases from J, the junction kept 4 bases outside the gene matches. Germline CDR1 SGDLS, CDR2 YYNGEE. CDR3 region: CASSQRLAAGELFF. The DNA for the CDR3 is TGTGCCAGCAGCCAACGACTAGCGGCCGGGGAGCTGTTTTTT.